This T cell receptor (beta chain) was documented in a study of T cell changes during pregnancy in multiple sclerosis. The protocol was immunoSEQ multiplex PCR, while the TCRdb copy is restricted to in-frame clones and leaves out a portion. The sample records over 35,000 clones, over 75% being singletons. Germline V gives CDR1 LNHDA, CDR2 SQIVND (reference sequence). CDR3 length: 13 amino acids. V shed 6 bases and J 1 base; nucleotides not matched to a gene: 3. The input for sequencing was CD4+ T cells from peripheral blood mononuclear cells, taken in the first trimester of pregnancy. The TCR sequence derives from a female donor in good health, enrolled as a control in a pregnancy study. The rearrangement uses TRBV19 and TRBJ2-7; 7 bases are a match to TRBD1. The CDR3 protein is CASRGTASYEQYF. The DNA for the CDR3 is TGTGCCAGTAGGGGGACAGCTTCCTACGAGCAGTACTTC.